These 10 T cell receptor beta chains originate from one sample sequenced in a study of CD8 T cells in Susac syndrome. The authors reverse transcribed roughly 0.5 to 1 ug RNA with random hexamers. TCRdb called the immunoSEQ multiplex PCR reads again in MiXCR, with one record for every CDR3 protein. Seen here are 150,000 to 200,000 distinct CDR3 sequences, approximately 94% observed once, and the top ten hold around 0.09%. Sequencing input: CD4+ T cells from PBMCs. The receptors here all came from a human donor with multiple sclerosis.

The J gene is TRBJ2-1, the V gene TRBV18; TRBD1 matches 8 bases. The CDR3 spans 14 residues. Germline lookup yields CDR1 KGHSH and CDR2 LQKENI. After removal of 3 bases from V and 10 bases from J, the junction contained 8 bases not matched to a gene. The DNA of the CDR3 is TGTGCCAGCTCACCGTCGCAGGGGGCAAGGGAGCAGTTCTTC. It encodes CASSPSQGAREQFF.

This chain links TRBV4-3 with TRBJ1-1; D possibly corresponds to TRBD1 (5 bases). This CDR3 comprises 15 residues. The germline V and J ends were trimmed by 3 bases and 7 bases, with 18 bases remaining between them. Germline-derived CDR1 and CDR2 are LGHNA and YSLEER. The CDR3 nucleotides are TGCGCCAGCAGCCACCCGGGACGGCCCAGCGGTGAAGCTTTCTTT. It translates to CASSHPGRPSGEAFF.

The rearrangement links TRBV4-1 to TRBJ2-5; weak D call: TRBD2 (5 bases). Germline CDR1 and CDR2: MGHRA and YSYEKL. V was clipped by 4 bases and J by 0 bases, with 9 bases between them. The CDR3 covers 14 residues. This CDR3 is CASSLGEYQETQYF. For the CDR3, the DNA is TGCGCCAGCAGCCTGGGAGAGTACCAAGAGACCCAGTACTTC.

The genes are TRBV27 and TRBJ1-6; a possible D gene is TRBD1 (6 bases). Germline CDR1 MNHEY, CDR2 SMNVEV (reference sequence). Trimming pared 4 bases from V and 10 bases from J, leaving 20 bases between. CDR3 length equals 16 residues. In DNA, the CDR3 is TGTGCCAGCAGTTCTCCCAGGACAGACGGGCGCTCACCCCTCCACTTT. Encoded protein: CASSSPRTDGRSPLHF.

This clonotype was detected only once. The CDR3 nucleotides are TGTGCCAGCAGCCCATCCGCTCTCCGCTACAATGAGCAGTTCTTC. Its translation is CASSPSALRYNEQFF. The chain links TRBV3-1 to TRBJ2-1; D gene ambiguous. Germline V gene data show CDR1 as LGHDT and CDR2 as YNNKEL (reference sequence). V lost 4 bases to trimming and J lost 3 bases, with 13 bases between them. The CDR3 consists of 15 residues.

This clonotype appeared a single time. The CDR3 here is CASSPGSRTQETQYF. For the CDR3, the DNA is TGTGCCAGCAGCCCCGGGAGCAGAACCCAAGAGACCCAGTACTTC. J is TRBJ2-5 and V is TRBV7-3, with D perhaps matching TRBD2 (6 bases). V shed 5 bases and J shed 1 base, with 14 bases lying between them. Germline V gives CDR1 SGHTA, CDR2 FQGTGA. There are 15 residues in the CDR3.

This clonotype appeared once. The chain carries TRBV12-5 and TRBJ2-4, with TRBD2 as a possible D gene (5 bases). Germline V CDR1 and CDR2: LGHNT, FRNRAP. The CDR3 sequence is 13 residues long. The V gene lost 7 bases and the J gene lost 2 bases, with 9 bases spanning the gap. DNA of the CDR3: TGTGCTAGTGAAGAGGGAACCAAAAACATTCAGTACTTC. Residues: CASEEGTKNIQYF. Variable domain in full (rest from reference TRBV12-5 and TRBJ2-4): DARVTQTPRHKVTEMGQEVTMRCQPILGHNTVFWYRQTMMQGLELLAYFRNRAPLDDSGMPKDRFSAEMPDATLATLKIQPSEPRDSAVYFCASEEGTKNIQYFGAGTRLSVL.

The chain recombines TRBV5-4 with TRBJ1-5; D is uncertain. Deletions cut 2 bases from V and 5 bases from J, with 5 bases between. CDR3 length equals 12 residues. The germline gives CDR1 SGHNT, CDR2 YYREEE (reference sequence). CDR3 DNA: TGTGCCAGCAGCTTCAACGATCAGCCCCAGCATTTT. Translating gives CASSFNDQPQHF.

Here the CDR3 DNA reads TGTGCCAGCAGGCTCTCGGGCGCAGATACGCAGTATTTT. The encoded protein is CASRLSGADTQYF. The chain employs TRBV6-6 and TRBJ2-3; D gene ambiguous. CDR3 length: 13 amino acids. Trimming shortened V by 6 bases and J by 4 bases, and 11 bases separated the two germline ends. From germline, CDR1 is MNHNY and CDR2 SVGAGI (reference sequence).

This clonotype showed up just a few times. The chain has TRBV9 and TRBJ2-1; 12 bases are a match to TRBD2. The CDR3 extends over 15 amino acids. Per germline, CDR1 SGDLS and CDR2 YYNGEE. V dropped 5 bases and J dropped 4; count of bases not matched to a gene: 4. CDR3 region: CASSLGLAGYNEQFF. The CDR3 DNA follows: TGTGCCAGCAGTTTAGGACTAGCGGGGTACAATGAGCAGTTCTTC.